Presented here are 28 T cell receptor beta chains from one specimen sequenced in a study of Ad26.COV2.S vaccination and SARS-CoV-2 variants. Produced via immunoSEQ multiplex PCR; TCRdb's table is partial and in-frame only. The table includes about 480,000 clones, 87% detected once. Treatment noted: roughly 18 received Ad26.COV2.S at low or high dose, single or two shots; 5 received placebo; per-sample allocation not given. All samples were drawn on day 63, counting from the first vaccine or placebo injection. The sequencing used peripheral blood, collected in a trial of Ad26.COV2.S vaccine versus placebo. These receptor sequences come from a person between 18 and 59 years old who received the Ad26.COV2.S COVID-19 vaccine or a placebo.

V gene TRBV6-6 combines with J gene TRBJ2-1; D is tentatively TRBD1 or TRBD2 (5 bases each). CDR3 length: 13 amino acids. V was clipped by 2 bases and J by 16 bases, with 18 bases between them. Per germline, CDR1 MNHNY and CDR2 SVGAGI (reference sequence). CDR3 protein: CASSYAPGTELFF. The CDR3 coding sequence is TGTGCCAGCAGTTACGCGCCCGGGACGGAGCTTTTCTTC.

The chain has TRBV29-1 and TRBJ2-7; D remains unclear. The V and J ends lost 0 bases and 1 base respectively, with 1 base between them. CDR3 length: 11 amino acids. Germline V gene data show CDR1 as SQVTM and CDR2 as ANQGSEA. This CDR3 is CSVEESYEQYF. The CDR3 DNA reads as TGCAGCGTTGAAGAGTCCTACGAGCAGTACTTC.

This clone was recorded a few times. The chain links TRBV7-3 to TRBJ2-3; the D gene is possibly TRBD2 (5 bases). The CDR3 loop spans 14 amino acids. Trimming pared 1 base from V and 4 bases from J, leaving 9 bases between. Germline V lookup: CDR1 SGHTA, CDR2 FQGTGA. In DNA form, the CDR3 reads TGTGCCAGCAGCTTAAGTCATAGCGCAGATACGCAGTATTTT. It yields the protein CASSLSHSADTQYF.

Note on this clone: One end of the junction does not line up with germline, which may come from a read error. The chain combines TRBV3-1 (or the pseudogene TRBV3-2) with TRBJ2-3; 10 positions agree with TRBD2. This CDR3 has 13 residues. Germline CDR1 reads LGHDT; CDR2 reads YNNKEL (reference sequence). Here the CDR3 reads CASSRSGRASLDF. Here the CDR3 DNA reads TGTGCCAGCAGCCGAAGCGGGAGGGCTAGTTTGGATTTT.

The rearrangement joins TRBV5-5 to TRBJ1-1, with D hard to call. The CDR3 is 15 amino acids. Looked up from germline, CDR1 is SGHKS and CDR2 is YYEKEE (reference sequence). Trimming shortened V by 1 base and J by 0 bases, and 10 bases separated the two germline ends. DNA of the CDR3: TGTGCCAGCAGCTTGAATTGGGATGTGAACACTGAAGCTTTCTTT. This encodes CASSLNWDVNTEAFF.

The J gene is TRBJ2-7, the V gene TRBV10-3; D perhaps matches TRBD1 (7 bases). Germline values: CDR1 ENHRY, CDR2 SYGVKD. CDR3 size: 13 residues. Trimming pared 10 bases from V and 5 bases from J, leaving 18 bases between. CDR3 nucleotides: TGTGCCAGCGGGGACAGTAGAAGAGACGAGCAGTACTTC. Translated, it gives CASGDSRRDEQYF.

This sequence joins TRBV6-5 and TRBJ1-2, with a tentative D call TRBD1 (5 bases). CDR1 is MNHEY and CDR2 is SVGAGI in the germline V gene. There are 15 residues in the CDR3. The germline V and J ends were trimmed by 8 bases and 0 bases, with 16 bases remaining between them. For the CDR3, the DNA is TGTGCCAGCGGGGGAACGGGGATTGCTAACTATGGCTACACCTTC. Protein: CASGGTGIANYGYTF.

The rearrangement joins TRBV7-2 to TRBJ1-1; 8 bases line up with TRBD1. Germline V gives CDR1 SGHTA, CDR2 FQGNSA. The length of the CDR3 is 14 residues. The V and J ends lost 5 bases and 6 bases, in that order; junction bases with no gene match: 8. CDR3 sequence (DNA): TGTGCCAGCAGCCAGCGGACAGGGAGCTCTGAAGCTTTCTTT. Translating it yields CASSQRTGSSEAFF.

This sequence joins TRBV11-2 and TRBJ2-7, with D maybe TRBD2 (5 bases). V was clipped by 2 bases and J by 3 bases, with 11 bases between them. The CDR3 spans 14 residues. Germline CDR1 is SGHAT and CDR2 is FQNNGV. For the CDR3, the DNA is TGTGCCAGCAGCTTAAGTGCTAGCAGCTACGAGCAGTACTTC. Its protein product is CASSLSASSYEQYF.

This chain links TRBV12-5 with TRBJ2-1; D may be TRBD1 (5 bases). The CDR3 extends over 12 amino acids. The V gene's germline CDR1 is LGHNT and CDR2 FRNRAP. The germline V and J ends were trimmed by 0 bases and 8 bases, with 5 bases remaining between them. CDR3 region: CASGLVGDEQFF. The CDR3 bases are TGTGCTAGTGGTTTGGTAGGGGATGAGCAGTTCTTC.

In regard to this clone: The germline gene is not matched at one end of the junction; a read error may be the cause. The V and J genes are TRBV7-2 and TRBJ2-7, with TRBD2 matching over 11 bases. This CDR3 has 14 amino acids. Germline CDR1 SGHTA, CDR2 FQGNSA. The CDR3 loop is CASSIAGGRGEQYF. As DNA, the CDR3 is TGTGCCAGCAGCATAGCGGGAGGGCGGGGAGAGCAGTACTTC.

This chain links TRBV5-6 with TRBJ2-4, with 7 bases aligning to TRBD1. The length of the CDR3 is 14 residues. V dropped 4 bases and J dropped 9; count of bases not matched to a gene: 10. CDR1 is SGHDT and CDR2 is YYEEEE in the germline V gene. The CDR3 DNA reads as TGTGCCAGCAGCCTGTCCGGGACAGTCGGCATTCAGTACTTC. It translates to CASSLSGTVGIQYF.

The chain links TRBV6-5 to TRBJ1-2, with TRBD1 identical over 8 bases. The germline gives CDR1 MNHEY, CDR2 SVGAGI. The V gene end was trimmed by 6 bases and the J gene end by 7 bases; junction bases not matched to a gene: 4. The length of the CDR3 is 12 residues. CDR3 amino acids: CASSRTGFGYTF. CDR3 sequence (DNA): TGTGCCAGCAGCCGGACAGGGTTTGGCTACACCTTC.

The chain carries TRBV6-1 and TRBJ1-4; D uncertain. Germline V CDR1 and CDR2: MNHNS, SASEGT. CDR3 length: 14 amino acids. Trimming removed 1 base from V and 5 bases from J, with 8 bases in between. The CDR3 protein is CASSEDRVNEKLFF. CDR3 bases: TGTGCCAGCAGTGAAGATAGGGTGAATGAAAAACTGTTTTTT.

V is TRBV5-1 and J is TRBJ1-1, with a weak D call TRBD1 (6 bases). V was clipped by 2 bases and J by 1 base, with 9 bases between them. The CDR3 loop spans 14 amino acids. The V gene's germline CDR1 is SGHRS and CDR2 YFSETQ. CDR3 in DNA: TGCGCCAGCAGCTTCGGACAGACGAACACTGAAGCTTTCTTT. It specifies CASSFGQTNTEAFF.

This clone has a single count. The chain recombines TRBV11-2 with TRBJ2-1; 12 bases map to TRBD2. CDR1 SGHAT and CDR2 FQNNGV come from the germline V gene. The CDR3 totals 16 residues. Trimming took 4 bases from V and 9 from J; bases not matched to a gene: 10. Here the CDR3 reads CASSSSSGRAIGEQFF. CDR3 sequence (DNA): TGTGCCAGCAGCTCCTCTAGCGGGAGGGCCATTGGTGAGCAGTTCTTC.

CDR3 in DNA: TGTGCCAGTAGCCCCGGACTGACGCTTACGCAGTATTTT. Translated, it gives CASSPGLTLTQYF. The chain employs TRBV19 and TRBJ2-3; weak D call: TRBD2 (5 bases). Per the germline V gene, CDR1 is LNHDA and CDR2 is SQIVND (reference sequence). The V and J ends lost 6 bases and 8 bases respectively, with 15 bases between them. This CDR3 contains 13 residues.

The rearrangement links TRBV3-1 (or the pseudogene TRBV3-2) to TRBJ1-1; no reliable D call. V was cut by 3 bases and J by 2 bases, with 7 bases left in between. Germline-derived CDR1 and CDR2 are LGHDT and YNNKEL (reference sequence). The CDR3 covers 13 residues. The CDR3 is CASSQILNTEAFF. As DNA, the CDR3 is TGTGCCAGCAGCCAGATCTTAAACACTGAAGCTTTCTTT.

The V gene is TRBV6-6, the J gene TRBJ2-3; possible D gene TRBD1, 6 bases. V dropped 6 bases and J dropped 6 bases, with 13 bases sitting between them. The germline V gene has CDR1 MNHNY and CDR2 SVGAGI (reference sequence). The CDR3 totals 13 residues. The CDR3 here is CASREGGMDTQYF. The CDR3 region has the DNA TGTGCCAGCAGGGAAGGGGGTATGGATACGCAGTATTTT.

The chain links TRBV6-5 to TRBJ2-7; 8 bases line up with TRBD1. Germline CDR1 is MNHEY and CDR2 is SVGAGI. V shed 5 bases and J 4 bases; nucleotides not matched to a gene: 10. The CDR3 extends over 15 amino acids. The chain's CDR3 is CASSRLRTGRYEQYF. In DNA, the CDR3 is TGTGCCAGCAGTCGCCTCAGGACAGGGCGGTACGAGCAGTACTTC.

The chain is built from TRBV19 and TRBJ2-3; a weak D match, TRBD1 (7 bases). Trimming pared 4 bases from V and 5 bases from J, leaving 16 bases between. CDR1 LNHDA and CDR2 SQIVND come from the germline V gene (reference sequence). The CDR3 has 15 amino acids. The CDR3 sequence: CASSTTGVGGDTQYF. Written as DNA, the CDR3 is TGTGCCAGTAGTACAACAGGGGTGGGGGGAGATACGCAGTATTTT.

This clone was seen just once. Written as DNA, the CDR3 is TGTGCCAGCAGTTATCCGGCGGGAGGGGGCACCGGGGAGCTGTTTTTT. It codes for CASSYPAGGGTGELFF. This chain connects TRBV6-6 to TRBJ2-2, with 9 bases aligning to TRBD2. V was pared by 3 bases and J by 4 bases, with 6 bases of the junction left unmatched. This CDR3 region has 16 residues. CDR1 is MNHNY, CDR2 SVGAGI, per germline (reference sequence).

The V call is TRBV6-2 or TRBV6-3, the J call TRBJ2-1; D is possibly TRBD2 (6 bases). From germline, CDR1 is MNHEY and CDR2 SVGEGT. There are 16 residues in the CDR3. Between the trimmed V and J ends, which lost 2 bases and 5 bases, there was a span of 16 bases. The CDR3 DNA is TGTGCCAGCAGTTACAGAGGGGACTTACCGAACAATGAGCAGTTCTTC. It yields the protein CASSYRGDLPNNEQFF.

The genes are TRBV4-2 and TRBJ1-2, with D possibly matching TRBD1 (5 bases). The CDR3 is 13 residues long. Germline V gives CDR1 LGHNA, CDR2 YNFKEQ. V gave up 0 bases and J gave up 13 bases, with 15 bases separating them. CDR3 coding DNA: TGTGCCAGCAGCCAAGAACCCCGGGACCCCACCACCTTC. This encodes CASSQEPRDPTTF.

V is TRBV19 and J is TRBJ1-4; a weak D match, TRBD1 (5 bases). CDR1 and CDR2 from the germline V gene are LNHDA and SQIVND (reference sequence). The CDR3 totals 15 residues. V was cut by 3 bases and J by 8 bases, with 16 bases left in between. CDR3 region: CASSMMGRGQEKLFF. Here the CDR3 DNA reads TGTGCCAGTAGTATGATGGGGCGAGGACAAGAAAAACTGTTTTTT.

The CDR3 region has the DNA TGTGCCAGCAGTCTGCGAAACTATGAGCAGTTCTTC. It specifies CASSLRNYEQFF. The rearrangement joins TRBV2 to TRBJ2-1; no definite D call. CDR1 and CDR2 (germline): SNHLY, FYNNEI. Trimming took off 5 bases at V and 8 bases at J, with 10 bases between the two ends. CDR3 length: 12 residues. Together with reference TRBV2 and TRBJ2-1, the CDR3 gives the full variable domain: EPEVTQTPSHQVTQMGQEVILRCVPISNHLYFYWYRQILGQKVEFLVSFYNNEISEKSEIFDDQFSVERPDGSNFTLKIRSTKLEDSAMYFCASSLRNYEQFFGPGTRLTVL.

The gene calls are TRBV10-2 and TRBJ1-5; possibly TRBD1 for D (6 bases). Germline loops: CDR1 WSHSY, CDR2 SAAADI. This CDR3 is 14 amino acids long. Trimming took off 6 bases at V and 3 bases at J, with 12 bases between the two ends. The CDR3 loop is CASSFSGANQPQHF. CDR3 coding DNA: TGCGCCAGCAGCTTCTCAGGGGCCAATCAGCCCCAGCATTTT.

The chain combines TRBV5-4 with TRBJ1-1, with 9 bases fitting TRBD1. The CDR3 loop spans 16 amino acids. Trimming at V came to 4 bases and at J to 3 bases, leaving 10 bases not matched to a gene. The germline gives CDR1 SGHNT, CDR2 YYREEE (reference sequence). CDR3 nucleotide sequence: TGTGCCAGCAGCCCGGGGGGTTGGGACAGGGACACTGAAGCTTTCTTT. Protein sequence: CASSPGGWDRDTEAFF.